This entry lists 17 T cell receptor beta chains sequenced from one sample in a study of cytomegalovirus exposure and HLA in healthy donors. Libraries were prepared by immunoSEQ multiplex PCR; TCRdb keeps only in-frame clonotypes and omits some of them. The sample contains 150,000 to 200,000 clones, almost 85% of which appear only once. The sequenced sample was PBMCs. These receptors were taken from a man younger than 40 in good health and CMV-seropositive.

This rearrangement joins TRBV25-1 to TRBJ2-1; 12 positions agree with TRBD2. The junction had 9 bases not matched to a gene; V was cut back by 9 bases and J by 0 bases. Germline V lookup: CDR1 MGHDK, CDR2 SYGVNS. This CDR3 has 17 amino acids. The CDR3 sequence is CASTGLAGDSSYNEQFF. DNA for the CDR3: TGTGCCAGTACGGGACTAGCGGGCGATAGCTCCTACAATGAGCAGTTCTTC.

This clone was counted only a few times. The chain is built from TRBV10-3 and TRBJ2-7, with 10 bases lining up with TRBD2. Germline CDR1 reads ENHRY; CDR2 reads SYGVKD. The CDR3 runs 14 residues. V lost 6 bases to trimming and J lost 2 bases; unmatched junction nucleotides: 4. Written as DNA, the CDR3 is TGTGCCATCAGAGTAGCGGGAGGAACCTACGAGCAGTACTTC. It encodes CAIRVAGGTYEQYF.

CDR3 protein: CASILGGSSPLHF. The CDR3 coding sequence is TGTGCCAGCATCCTAGGGGGCAGTTCACCCCTCCACTTT. The chain is built from TRBV6-1 and TRBJ1-6; TRBD1 matches at 7 bases. The germline V gene has CDR1 MNHNS and CDR2 SASEGT. The CDR3 contains 13 residues. Trimming cost V 7 bases and J 9 bases; bases outside gene matches: 6.

The V and J genes are TRBV5-1 and TRBJ2-7, with a possible D match to TRBD2 (5 bases). Germline CDR1 and CDR2: SGHRS and YFSETQ. The CDR3 sequence is 15 residues long. V was shortened by 0 bases and J by 3 bases, with 13 bases between the two germline ends. Here the CDR3 DNA reads TGCGCCAGCAGCTTGGTGGCGGGTTGGGGCTACGAGCAGTACTTC. It encodes CASSLVAGWGYEQYF.

The rearrangement joins TRBV29-1 to TRBJ2-3, with TRBD2 matching over 8 bases. This CDR3 comprises 12 residues. From germline, CDR1 is SQVTM and CDR2 ANQGSEA. V lost 8 bases to trimming and J lost 4 bases; unmatched junction nucleotides: 5. The CDR3 DNA sequence: TGCAGCCTTACAGCGGGAGCAGATACGCAGTATTTT. Amino acid sequence: CSLTAGADTQYF.

V usage is TRBV30 and J usage is TRBJ2-2; D gene unclear. With 2 bases removed from V and 7 bases from J, the gap between germline ends came to 11 bases. The CDR3 extends over 13 amino acids. Germline loops: CDR1 GTSNPN, CDR2 SVGIG (reference sequence). The CDR3 loop reads CAWSTISSGELFF. CDR3 in DNA: TGTGCCTGGAGTACGATCTCGAGCGGGGAGCTGTTTTTT.

The J gene is TRBJ1-4, the V gene TRBV15; D unresolved. Trimming left V 0 bases short and J 5 bases short, with 19 bases between. Germline V gives CDR1 LNHNV, CDR2 YYDKDF (reference sequence). This CDR3 spans 18 amino acids. The CDR3 DNA reads as TGTGCCACCAGCAGAGATACCGGATTACTAAACGGGAATGAAAAACTGTTTTTT. As protein: CATSRDTGLLNGNEKLFF.

This clone was counted once. The chain employs TRBV15 and TRBJ2-2, with 8 positions matching TRBD1. The CDR3 has 16 amino acids. V shed 9 bases, J shed 4 bases, and the junction held 13 bases outside the gene matches. CDR1 LNHNV and CDR2 YYDKDF come from the germline V gene (reference sequence). This CDR3 reads CATKRRTGPVTGELFF. In DNA, the CDR3 is TGTGCCACGAAAAGGAGGACAGGGCCGGTCACCGGGGAGCTGTTTTTT.

The rearrangement uses TRBV18 and TRBJ2-1, with 12 bases lining up with TRBD2. Germline CDR1 is KGHSH and CDR2 is LQKENI. This CDR3 region has 18 residues. The V gene end was trimmed by 3 bases and the J gene end by 4 bases; junction bases not matched to a gene: 10. The CDR3 DNA follows: TGTGCCAGCTCACCCCAGCTGGGGACTAGCGGGCCTTACAATGAGCAGTTCTTC. It specifies CASSPQLGTSGPYNEQFF.

V and J are TRBV9 and TRBJ1-5; the D gene is possibly TRBD1 (6 bases). The CDR3 is 14 residues long. Trimming cost V 0 bases and J 6 bases, with 10 bases left between them. Germline lookup yields CDR1 SGDLS and CDR2 YYNGEE. The CDR3 reads CASSVGGGPQPQHF. CDR3 DNA sequence: TGTGCCAGCAGCGTAGGGGGGGGCCCTCAGCCCCAGCATTTT.

The genes are TRBV29-1 and TRBJ1-3; 9 bases fit TRBD1. The CDR3 is 14 residues long. V lost 7 bases, J lost 4 bases, and 8 bases stayed unmatched. Germline values: CDR1 SQVTM, CDR2 ANQGSEA. The CDR3 sequence: CSGEQGAGGNTIYF. The CDR3, as DNA: TGCAGCGGGGAACAGGGGGCTGGGGGAAACACCATATATTTT.

This chain connects TRBV27 to TRBJ1-1; a possible D gene is TRBD1 (6 bases). CDR3 length: 15 residues. V gave up 6 bases and J gave up 3 bases, with 17 bases separating them. From germline, CDR1 is MNHEY and CDR2 SMNVEV (reference sequence). The chain's CDR3 is CASSSPGRGDTEAFF. CDR3 in DNA: TGTGCCAGCAGCTCCCCGGGGAGGGGGGACACTGAAGCTTTCTTT.

This clone showed up just once. The V and J genes are TRBV27 and TRBJ1-5, with D possibly TRBD1 on 6 matching bases. V gave up 8 bases and J gave up 4 bases, with 15 bases separating them. The CDR3 is 14 amino acids. CDR1 and CDR2 from the germline V gene are MNHEY and SMNVEV (reference sequence). The CDR3 DNA follows: TGTGCCAGCTCGGGGGGGGCGAGGAATCAGCCCCAGCATTTT. Protein product: CASSGGARNQPQHF.

This chain connects TRBV7-2 to TRBJ2-2; possibly TRBD2 for D (5 bases). Germline V gene sequence: CDR1 SGHTA, CDR2 FQGNSA. Deletions cut 3 bases from V and 7 bases from J, with 15 bases between. The CDR3 is 15 amino acids. In nucleotides, the CDR3 is TGTGCCAGCAGCTTCCCAAGGCTGGGGAGCGGGGAGCTGTTTTTT. This translates into CASSFPRLGSGELFF. Looking up the rest from reference TRBV7-2 and TRBJ2-2 gives the full variable domain: GAGVSQSPSNKVTEKGKDVELRCDPISGHTALYWYRQSLGQGLEFLIYFQGNSAPDKSGLPSDRFSAERTGGSVSTLTIQRTQQEDSAVYLCASSFPRLGSGELFFGEGSRLTVL.

The chain couples TRBV2 to TRBJ1-2, with 7 bases identical to TRBD1. Germline trimming cut 7 bases from V and 7 bases from J; bases unmatched to any gene: 9. The germline CDR1 and CDR2 sequences are SNHLY and FYNNEI. CDR3 size: 13 residues. The CDR3 loop reads CASTLDRDGGYTF. The CDR3 region has the DNA TGTGCCAGCACCTTAGACAGGGATGGTGGCTACACCTTC. Based on the CDR3 plus reference TRBV2 and TRBJ1-2, the full variable domain is EPEVTQTPSHQVTQMGQEVILRCVPISNHLYFYWYRQILGQKVEFLVSFYNNEISEKSEIFDDQFSVERPDGSNFTLKIRSTKLEDSAMYFCASTLDRDGGYTFGSGTRLTVV.

V usage is TRBV10-3 and J usage is TRBJ1-2; D remains ambiguous. Germline V gene sequence: CDR1 ENHRY, CDR2 SYGVKD. The CDR3 has 15 amino acids. Trimming took 2 bases from V and 0 from J, leaving 10 bases between them. The CDR3 spells CAISEPRYTNYGYTF. In nucleotides, the CDR3 is TGTGCCATCAGTGAGCCCAGATATACTAACTATGGCTACACCTTC.

The chain uses TRBV5-5 and TRBJ1-2; TRBD1 aligns across 10 bases. The CDR3 is made up of 16 amino acids. The germline V gene has CDR1 SGHKS and CDR2 YYEKEE (reference sequence). The J segment lost 6 bases and the V segment lost 4 bases, leaving 12 bases of the junction unmatched. The CDR3 DNA reads as TGTGCCAGCAGCCGGGATCCCGGGACAGGGGAGGATGGCTACACCTTC. It specifies CASSRDPGTGEDGYTF.